This T cell receptor beta chain was captured in a study of CD8 T cells in Susac syndrome. Blood CD8+ and CD4+ T cells underwent high-throughput TCR beta sequencing. The multiple sclerosis controls were treatment-naive patients, and their relapsing-remitting disease was stable or active. TEMRA cells were FACS-enriched, unlike CD8+ and CD4+ T cells, which were negatively isolated. Reverse transcription of 0.5 to 1 ug RNA was performed with random hexamers. TCRdb re-called the immunoSEQ multiplex PCR reads through MiXCR, storing one row per CDR3 protein. The sample lists 150,000 to 190,000 distinct CDR3 sequences; 90% to 95% were seen once. This CDR3 is built from 14 residues.

This chain joins TRBV21-1 and TRBJ1-2; TRBD1, the D gene given by the table, was not confirmed from the DNA. TRBV21-1 is tagged as a pseudogene. The sample consisted of CD8+ T cells from PBMCs. This receptor was taken from a human donor with multiple sclerosis. CDR3 amino acids: CASPWTGGNYGYTF. CDR3 nucleotides: TGTGCCAGCCCATGGACAGGGGGAAACTATGGCTACACCTTC.